This TCR beta chain is drawn from a study of low-dose radiotherapy and immunotherapy resistance in tumors. Whole-study context: It was every two weeks, one day before radiation and immunotherapy, that intravenous cyclophosphamide 200 mg/m2 was given.

Primers targeting TRAV and TRBV primed first-strand cDNA, covering alpha and beta chains. A constant-region primer paired with the V-primer adapter amplified TCRs over roughly 18 PCR cycles. After the mRNA was isolated, it was amplified using in vitro transcription. TCRdb passed the reads through MiXCR, listing each CDR3 protein once. This sample has about 58,000 distinct CDR3 sequences, with roughly 23% found just once. J was trimmed by 6 bases and V by 4 bases; bases with no gene match: 12. This CDR3 comprises 16 residues. Documented time point: after trial treatment. Treatment: LDRT plus nivolumab, ipilimumab, low-dose cyclophosphamide and aspirin (RACIN trial). The donors' treatment consisted of nivolumab, ipilimumab, aspirin, low-dose cyclophosphamide and low-dose radiotherapy. Solid tumors that lacked tumor-infiltrating lymphocytes and were advanced were present in eligible patients. The sample holds many counts of this clonotype.

The chain uses TRBV12-3 or TRBV12-4 and TRBJ2-3, with 8 bases that match TRBD2. The sequence derives from a male donor with prostate cancer. The sample here was PBMCs, taken after low-dose radiotherapy plus immunotherapy. CDR3 loop: CASSSAGGALDDTQYF. The CDR3 DNA sequence: TGTGCCAGCAGTTCTGCGGGGGGCGCCCTGGATGATACGCAGTATTTT.